In this sample, the clone carrying this TCR beta chain turned up a few times. The antigen is not known. Roughly 10 milliliters was the volume of peripheral blood drawn from each donor. This entry is derived from a study of blood T cells in healthy people across ages. Study-level results: The study lacked donor CMV status, which possibly confounded expanded clonotype changes.

The use of a sample-barcoded 5' primer and a J-beta primer mix characterized a second PCR of about 7 to 12 cycles. Each cDNA molecule was tagged by a template-switch adaptor that had 12 random nucleotides. TCRdb re-analysed the 5' RACE reads in MiXCR, keeping a single row per CDR3 protein. Of hundreds of thousands of distinct CDR3 sequences in the sample, 45% to 65% were seen once. This CDR3 contains 14 residues. V shed 5 bases and J shed 0 bases, with 8 bases lying between them. The receptor's source is a man aged 60 to 75 in good health. The source material was blood. V usage is TRBV12-3 or TRBV12-4 and J usage is TRBJ1-5, with D tentatively TRBD1 (5 bases). In DNA, the CDR3 is TGTGCCAGCAGTGCGGACAATAGCAATCAGCCCCAGCATTTT. Its protein is CASSADNSNQPQHF.